This TCR beta chain was recorded in a study of identifying expanded T cells in peripheral blood. General observations from the study: Clone count variance between approximately 2-week samples rose with total template count.

In regard to this clone: Its specificity is unknown.

No infections or other immune events were documented during collection. The table came from immunoSEQ multiplex PCR; TCRdb's copy has only in-frame clones and leaves some out. The data hold over 65,000 clones, with around 90% observed a single time. The CDR3 extends over 14 amino acids. Germline CDR1 and CDR2: MNHEY and SMNVEV (reference sequence). V gave up 6 bases and J gave up 7 bases, with 18 bases separating them. The sample comprised blood. J is TRBJ1-2 and V is TRBV27; possible D gene TRBD1, 6 bases. The sequence was obtained from a person aged 18 to 75 in good health. The CDR3 sequence: CASRLLTGHSGYTF. In DNA form, the CDR3 reads TGTGCCAGCAGACTACTCACAGGGCACTCTGGCTACACCTTC.